What follows describes a single T cell receptor (beta chain). The trim removed 1 base at V and 4 bases at J, leaving 8 bases unmatched. This CDR3 has 17 amino acids. Germline lookup yields CDR1 SGHRS and CDR2 YFSETQ. The record originates from a study of blood T cell repertoires in COVID-19. In the study's own analysis: Counts of nucleated cells, estimated from reference gene primer amplification, were obtained. The method was immunoSEQ multiplex PCR; TCRdb's version includes in-frame clones alone and lacks a portion of them. That table furnishes V, J and clone size, whereas the DNA furnished D and trimming. The sample has some 400,000 clones; more than 70% are singletons.

The sequencing input was PBMCs or T cells enriched from blood (not recorded which). V and J are TRBV5-1 and TRBJ1-2; TRBD1 matches 12 bases. The origin of this receptor is a man aged 30 to 39 who had recovered from COVID-19. The DNA of the CDR3 is TGCGCCAGCAGCTTGTTGCCGGGACAGGGGGCGAGCTATGGCTACACCTTC. Protein sequence: CASSLLPGQGASYGYTF.